What follows are 23 T cell receptor beta chains derived from one specimen sequenced in a study of blood T cell repertoires in COVID-19. Libraries were prepared by immunoSEQ multiplex PCR; TCRdb keeps only in-frame clonotypes and omits some of them. Altogether about 130,000 clones are present, 80% to 90% being singletons, with the ten largest covering 18%. The sample was peripheral blood. All receptors derive from a man in his forties or fifties with active or convalescent COVID-19.

The genes are TRBV5-1 and TRBJ2-1, with 14 bases matching TRBD2. V was clipped by 3 bases and J by 6 bases; unmatched bases: 8. The germline V gene has CDR1 SGHRS and CDR2 YFSETQ. This CDR3 spans 17 amino acids. The CDR3 DNA reads as TGCGCCAGCAGCTGGGGGACTAGCGGGAGATTCTCCAATGAGCAGTTCTTC. The encoded protein is CASSWGTSGRFSNEQFF.

This chain links TRBV19 with TRBJ1-1, with D tentatively TRBD1 (6 bases). This CDR3 region has 13 residues. The V gene's germline CDR1 is LNHDA and CDR2 SQIVND (reference sequence). V was clipped by 6 bases and J by 3 bases, with 11 bases between them. The CDR3 loop is CASSQQGDTEAFF. The DNA for the CDR3 is TGTGCCAGTAGCCAACAGGGAGACACTGAAGCTTTCTTT.

The chain combines TRBV29-1 with TRBJ2-1; the D gene is possibly TRBD2 (6 bases). The ends were cut back, 4 bases at V and 0 bases at J, with 10 bases in the middle. Germline V gives CDR1 SQVTM, CDR2 ANQGSEA. The length of the CDR3 is 14 residues. Written as DNA, the CDR3 is TGCAGCGTTGGGGACGGGAGCTCCTACAATGAGCAGTTCTTC. Translating it yields CSVGDGSSYNEQFF.

The V and J genes are TRBV12-5 and TRBJ1-1; the D gene is possibly TRBD1 (5 bases). The CDR3 is 18 amino acids. CDR1 LGHNT and CDR2 FRNRAP come from the germline V gene. Trimming left V 7 bases short and J 0 bases short, with 24 bases between. CDR3 coding DNA: TGTGCTAGTGCTCAAACTCAGGGTTCTCGAGCAGTGAACACTGAAGCTTTCTTT. Translation gives CASAQTQGSRAVNTEAFF.

This chain uses TRBV11-2 with TRBJ2-6; a weak D match, TRBD2 (6 bases). Trimming removed 1 base at V and 0 bases at J, with 16 bases between. The CDR3 is made up of 19 amino acids. CDR1 is SGHAT and CDR2 is FQNNGV in the germline V gene. In DNA, the CDR3 is TGTGCCAGCAGCTTAGTAGGAGGGATCGACCTCTCTGGGGCCAACGTCCTGACTTTC. Protein product: CASSLVGGIDLSGANVLTF.

The V and J genes are TRBV19 and TRBJ1-2, with 8 bases that match TRBD1. The ends lost 4 bases at V and 7 bases at J; junction bases unmatched: 17. Germline V CDR1 and CDR2: LNHDA, SQIVND (reference sequence). The CDR3 loop spans 17 amino acids. The CDR3: CASSTVSDRGRRSGYTF. As DNA, the CDR3 is TGTGCCAGTAGTACTGTCTCAGACAGGGGACGTCGCTCTGGCTACACCTTC.

This clone showed up just once. CDR3 residues: CASSHGTANTEAFF. The CDR3 DNA reads as TGCGCCAGCAGCCATGGGACAGCGAACACTGAAGCTTTCTTT. J is TRBJ1-1 and V is TRBV4-3; TRBD1 matches 7 bases. The CDR3 is 14 residues long. Trimming at V came to 3 bases and at J to 1 base, leaving 2 bases not matched to a gene. CDR1 is LGHNA and CDR2 is YSLEER in the germline V gene.

The chain is built from TRBV7-2 and TRBJ1-2, with 9 bases identical to TRBD1. This CDR3 is 14 amino acids long. Germline loops: CDR1 SGHTA, CDR2 FQGNSA. Unmatched junction bases numbered 4, after V lost 5 bases and J lost 3 bases. CDR3 in amino acids: CASSQRQGDYGYTF. The DNA for the CDR3 is TGTGCCAGCAGCCAGAGACAGGGGGACTATGGCTACACCTTC.

V and J are TRBV5-4 and TRBJ2-2; D possibly corresponds to TRBD2 (7 bases). Per the germline V gene, CDR1 is SGHNT and CDR2 is YYREEE (reference sequence). V lost 4 bases and J 6 bases, leaving 19 bases between the germline ends. CDR3 length: 16 residues. This CDR3 is CASSAGLGGRAGELFF. The CDR3 DNA follows: TGTGCCAGCAGCGCCGGACTAGGGGGGAGAGCCGGGGAGCTGTTTTTT. The variable domain in full, completed from reference TRBV5-4 and TRBJ2-2, reads ETGVTQSPTHLIKTRGQQVTLRCSSQSGHNTVSWYQQALGQGPQFIFQYYREEENGRGNFPPRFSGLQFPNYSSELNVNALELDDSALYLCASSAGLGGRAGELFFGEGSRLTVL.

This clone showed up just once. V is TRBV10-3 and J is TRBJ2-1, with 12 bases fitting TRBD1. Germline V gene data show CDR1 as ENHRY and CDR2 as SYGVKD. With V trimmed by 2 bases and J by 6 bases, 5 bases remained unmatched. CDR3 length equals 16 residues. The CDR3 bases are TGTGCCATCAGTGAGGTCCGGGACAGGGGGCTCAATGAGCAGTTCTTC. This codes for CAISEVRDRGLNEQFF.

The gene calls are TRBV6-4 and TRBJ2-3, with 7 bases fitting TRBD1. J lost 2 bases, V lost 9 bases, and 23 bases had no gene match. Germline CDR1 reads MRHNA; CDR2 reads SNTAGT. The CDR3 extends over 19 amino acids. The CDR3 region is CARRKTGVKELGSTDTQYF. CDR3 sequence (DNA): TGTGCCAGAAGAAAAACAGGGGTTAAGGAGCTAGGGTCCACAGATACGCAGTATTTT.

This chain connects TRBV11-2 to TRBJ1-4, with 7 bases fitting TRBD1. CDR1 and CDR2 (germline): SGHAT, FQNNGV. Losses at the gene ends were 4 bases for V and 4 bases for J; bases not matched to a gene: 9. This CDR3 has 16 amino acids. CDR3 sequence reads: CASSSLDRLINEKLFF. Written as DNA, the CDR3 is TGTGCCAGCAGCTCACTGGACAGGTTGATTAATGAAAAACTGTTTTTT.

The CDR3 region has the DNA TGTGCCAGCAGTCTGACAGGGGGCTACGAGCAGTACTTC. Amino acid sequence: CASSLTGGYEQYF. This chain connects TRBV7-8 to TRBJ2-7; 9 bases are shared with TRBD1. CDR1 and CDR2 from the germline V gene are SGHVS and FQNEAQ. The CDR3 is 13 amino acids. Germline trimming cut 6 bases from V and 3 bases from J; bases unmatched to any gene: 3.

J is TRBJ1-3 and V is TRBV29-1; TRBD1 might be the D (6 bases). The CDR3 is 13 amino acids. The germline V gene encodes CDR1 SQVTM and CDR2 ANQGSEA. Trimming removed 7 bases from V and 1 base from J, with 11 bases in between. The CDR3 sequence: CSAQGFSGNTIYF. The CDR3 nucleotides read TGCAGCGCACAGGGTTTTTCTGGAAACACCATATATTTT.

The V gene is TRBV24-1, the J gene TRBJ2-1; 9 bases agree with TRBD2. Germline CDR1 reads KGHDR; CDR2 reads SFDVKD. The CDR3 length is 16 residues. The V segment lost 3 bases and the J segment 3 bases; nucleotides outside the gene matches: 5. The CDR3 DNA sequence: TGTGCCACCAGTGATATTAGCGGGAGACACTACAATGAGCAGTTCTTC. This translates into CATSDISGRHYNEQFF.

In DNA, the CDR3 is TGTGCCAGCAGCTTAGACCTAGGACAGGGGCGCCAAGAGACCCAGTACTTC. Its translation is CASSLDLGQGRQETQYF. The chain links TRBV11-2 to TRBJ2-5; 9 positions match TRBD1. Germline CDR1 is SGHAT and CDR2 is FQNNGV. V was clipped by 0 bases and J by 1 base; unmatched bases: 6. There are 17 residues in the CDR3.

This clone was picked up one time. This chain links TRBV28 with TRBJ1-6; tentative D call: TRBD1 (5 bases). Trimming left V 2 bases short and J 7 bases short, with 12 bases between. This CDR3 is 15 amino acids long. Germline V gene data show CDR1 as MDHEN and CDR2 as SYDVKM. The CDR3, as DNA: TGTGCCAGCAGTTTAATTACGGGACTAAATTCACCCCTCCACTTT. This encodes CASSLITGLNSPLHF.

This clone was detected only once. The rearrangement links TRBV2 to TRBJ2-5, with 8 bases matching TRBD1. This CDR3 has 13 residues. The ends lost 9 bases at V and 5 bases at J; junction bases unmatched: 8. Germline CDR1 SNHLY, CDR2 FYNNEI. The CDR3 sequence is CASRPGGRETQYF. The CDR3 DNA is TGTGCCAGTAGACCAGGGGGCCGGGAGACCCAGTACTTC.

The rearrangement joins TRBV2 to TRBJ2-1, with 10 bases aligning to TRBD1. Per germline, CDR1 SNHLY and CDR2 FYNNEI. CDR3 size: 13 residues. With V trimmed by 6 bases and J by 9 bases, 5 bases remained unmatched. This CDR3 is CASSRQGAGEQFF. DNA for the CDR3: TGTGCCAGCAGCAGACAGGGGGCCGGTGAGCAGTTCTTC. The complete variable domain, with remaining parts taken from reference TRBV2 and TRBJ2-1, reads EPEVTQTPSHQVTQMGQEVILRCVPISNHLYFYWYRQILGQKVEFLVSFYNNEISEKSEIFDDQFSVERPDGSNFTLKIRSTKLEDSAMYFCASSRQGAGEQFFGPGTRLTVL.

The chain joins TRBV4-3 to TRBJ1-2; 11 nucleotides align to TRBD1. The V gene end was trimmed by 2 bases and the J gene end by 3 bases; junction bases not matched to a gene: 2. The CDR3 sequence is 15 residues long. Germline V gene lookup returns CDR1 LGHNA and CDR2 YSLEER. CDR3 amino acids: CASSQPGQGDYGYTF. The CDR3 nucleotides read TGCGCCAGCAGCCAACCGGGACAGGGGGACTATGGCTACACCTTC.

The table lists this clone with a count of one. The rearrangement uses TRBV18 and TRBJ2-4, with 9 bases matching TRBD2. The CDR3 sequence is 18 residues long. With V trimmed by 0 bases and J by 6 bases, 12 bases remained unmatched. Per germline, CDR1 KGHSH and CDR2 LQKENI. The CDR3 region is CASSPPAGGPDEPNIQYF. Written as DNA, the CDR3 is TGTGCCAGCTCACCACCGGCGGGAGGGCCTGATGAACCAAACATTCAGTACTTC.

This sequence joins TRBV10-1 and TRBJ2-6, with 8 positions matching TRBD2. The CDR3 consists of 16 residues. CDR1 is WNHNN and CDR2 is SYGVQD in the germline V gene (reference sequence). Trimming removed 7 bases from V and 2 bases from J; junction bases left unmatched: 7. CDR3 region: CASKNGRAPGANVLTF. The DNA of the CDR3 is TGCGCCAGCAAAAACGGGAGGGCCCCTGGGGCCAACGTCCTGACTTTC.

J is TRBJ1-5 and V is TRBV19; 7 bases line up with TRBD1. The CDR3 is 15 residues long. Germline CDR1 and CDR2: LNHDA and SQIVND (reference sequence). The V and J ends lost 11 bases and 0 bases, in that order; junction bases with no gene match: 10. Here the CDR3 reads CASEPRGYSNQPQHF. The CDR3 coding sequence is TGTGCCTCGGAGCCCAGGGGGTATAGCAATCAGCCCCAGCATTTT.